The 19 T cell receptor beta chains below were found in one sample sequenced in a study of OX40 agonist ivuxolimab in advanced cancers. Libraries were constructed by the immunoSEQ multiplex PCR assay. TCRdb holds this immuneACCESS table with in-frame rearrangements only. Some clones are missing; in checked studies, unresolved V genes explain under half, and the rest has no known cause. The sample includes roughly 82,000 clones, with 89% observed a single time. About 9% of the sample is in the top ten clones. The sample was CD4+ or CD8+ T cells sorted from blood, taken in a trial of the OX40 agonist ivuxolimab. The receptors stem from an adult with an advanced solid tumor such as melanoma, head and neck, liver or kidney cancer.

V usage is TRBV7-9 and J usage is TRBJ2-7; D perhaps matches TRBD2 (6 bases). This CDR3 spans 16 amino acids. Germline CDR1 is SEHNR and CDR2 is FQNEAQ (reference sequence). The V end was cut by 7 bases, the J end by 0 bases, with 19 bases between. CDR3 sequence (DNA): TGTGCCAGCACCGCATGGCGGGGACCCACCTCCTACGAGCAGTACTTC. Its translation is CASTAWRGPTSYEQYF.

This sequence joins TRBV15 and TRBJ1-6, with D perhaps matching TRBD1 (6 bases). The germline V and J ends were trimmed by 6 bases and 0 bases, with 15 bases remaining between them. Germline V gives CDR1 LNHNV, CDR2 YYDKDF (reference sequence). The CDR3 spans 17 residues. The CDR3: CATSGGQGSSYNSPLHF. In nucleotides, the CDR3 is TGTGCCACCAGTGGGGGGCAGGGCAGCTCCTATAATTCACCCCTCCACTTT. Looking up the rest from reference TRBV15 and TRBJ1-6 gives the full variable domain: DAMVIQNPRYQVTQFGKPVTLSCSQTLNHNVMYWYQQKSSQAPKLLFHYYDKDFNNEADTPDNFQSRRPNTSFCFLDIRSPGLGDTAMYLCATSGGQGSSYNSPLHFGNGTRLTVT.

The J gene is TRBJ1-1, the V gene TRBV6-1, with D hard to call. The CDR3 totals 15 residues. CDR1 and CDR2 (germline): MNHNS, SASEGT. With 4 bases removed from V and 1 base from J, the gap between germline ends came to 13 bases. The CDR3 nucleotides read TGTGCCAGCAGTGTTAATTTCCGTCAGAACACTGAAGCTTTCTTT. Translated: CASSVNFRQNTEAFF.

The chain links TRBV18 to TRBJ1-2, with 7 bases fitting TRBD1. CDR1 and CDR2 (germline): KGHSH, LQKENI. V lost 5 bases and J lost 8; bases outside the gene matches: 8. CDR3 length: 13 residues. CDR3 region: CASSADRLAGYTF. The CDR3 region has the DNA TGTGCCAGCTCAGCGGACAGGTTGGCGGGCTACACCTTC.

The CDR3 DNA sequence: TGTGCCAGCAGCCCCTGGGATCAGCCCCAGCATTTT. Encoded protein: CASSPWDQPQHF. This chain uses TRBV5-8 with TRBJ1-5, with D hard to call. Trimming shortened V by 4 bases and J by 5 bases, and 7 bases separated the two germline ends. Germline CDR1 SGHTS, CDR2 YDEGEE. This CDR3 has 12 amino acids.

This clone showed up just once. The J gene is TRBJ2-1, the V gene TRBV21-1; TRBD1 was called by the table and not checked on the DNA. TRBV21-1 constitutes a pseudogene. The CDR3 is 17 residues long. This chain's CDR3 is CASSARGLITKANEQFF. The CDR3 bases are TGTGCCAGCAGCGCGAGGGGGCTCATTACAAAAGCAAATGAGCAGTTCTTC.

This clone was observed once. This chain links TRBV2 with TRBJ1-2; no definite D call. CDR1 is SNHLY, CDR2 FYNNEI, per germline. Between the trimmed V and J ends, which lost 1 base and 4 bases, there was a span of 4 bases. The CDR3 is made up of 12 amino acids. In DNA, the CDR3 is TGTGCCAGCAGTGAAGGGAGCTATGGCTACACCTTC. Residues: CASSEGSYGYTF.

V is TRBV5-1 and J is TRBJ2-3; perhaps TRBD1 as D (6 bases). CDR3 length: 13 amino acids. V was cut by 3 bases and J by 4 bases, with 9 bases left in between. Germline loops: CDR1 SGHRS, CDR2 YFSETQ. The CDR3 here is CASSSRQADTQYF. CDR3 DNA sequence: TGCGCCAGCAGCTCACGACAGGCAGATACGCAGTATTTT.

This chain links TRBV6-4 with TRBJ2-1, with TRBD2 identical over 11 bases. The V and J ends lost 0 bases and 2 bases, in that order; junction bases with no gene match: 0. The CDR3 spans 16 residues. CDR1 is MRHNA, CDR2 SNTAGT, per germline. As DNA, the CDR3 is TGTGCCAGCAGTGACTCTAGCGGGAGGGCCTACAATGAGCAGTTCTTC. Protein: CASSDSSGRAYNEQFF.

This clone was observed once. This chain connects TRBV4-1 to TRBJ1-1, with 8 bases aligning to TRBD1. Germline lookup yields CDR1 MGHRA and CDR2 YSYEKL. V dropped 3 bases and J dropped 5; count of bases not matched to a gene: 8. This CDR3 comprises 15 residues. The CDR3 region has the DNA TGCGCCAGCAGCCAGAATACAGGGGGTAATACTGAAGCTTTCTTT. This sequence encodes CASSQNTGGNTEAFF.

The V call is TRBV5-1, the J call TRBJ2-5, with unresolved D. The CDR3 length is 15 residues. Between the trimmed V and J ends, which lost 2 bases and 4 bases, there was a span of 15 bases. CDR1 and CDR2 (germline): SGHRS, YFSETQ. The CDR3 loop reads CASSLNTPAAETQYF. The CDR3 nucleotides are TGCGCCAGCAGCTTAAACACCCCTGCGGCAGAGACCCAGTACTTC.

This clone came up once. The gene calls are TRBV15 and TRBJ1-2, with D unresolved. CDR3 size: 13 residues. Germline CDR1 reads LNHNV; CDR2 reads YYDKDF (reference sequence). Trimming left V 4 bases short and J 2 bases short, with 8 bases between. Written as DNA, the CDR3 is TGTGCCACCAGCATAGGGAGAAACTATGGCTACACCTTC. Translated, it gives CATSIGRNYGYTF.

The chain uses TRBV19 and TRBJ2-3; 8 bases align to TRBD1. V shed 10 bases, J shed 2 bases, and the junction held 5 bases outside the gene matches. CDR3 length: 13 residues. Germline values: CDR1 LNHDA, CDR2 SQIVND (reference sequence). This CDR3 is CATGQGNTDTQYF. DNA of the CDR3: TGTGCCACCGGACAGGGAAACACAGATACGCAGTATTTT. Combining the CDR3 with reference TRBV19 and TRBJ2-3 gives the whole variable domain DGGITQSPKYLFRKEGQNVTLSCEQNLNHDAMYWYRQDPGQGLRLIYYSQIVNDFQKGDIAEGYSVSREKKESFPLTVTSAQKNPTAFYLCATGQGNTDTQYFGPGTRLTVL.

The chain carries TRBV18 and TRBJ2-1; D is perhaps TRBD2 (5 bases). Trimming took 2 bases from V and 5 from J, leaving 10 bases between them. CDR1 is KGHSH, CDR2 LQKENI, per germline. This CDR3 comprises 14 residues. CDR3 loop: CASSPRGSDNEQFF. The CDR3 DNA is TGTGCCAGCTCACCAAGAGGGAGCGACAATGAGCAGTTCTTC.

The genes are TRBV6-5 and TRBJ2-5, with 11 bases matching TRBD2. The V segment lost 6 bases and the J segment 3 bases; nucleotides outside the gene matches: 6. This CDR3 contains 15 residues. The germline V gene has CDR1 MNHEY and CDR2 SVGAGI. The CDR3 DNA sequence: TGTGCCAGCAGACCCCTGACTAGCGGGAAAGAGACCCAGTACTTC. This translates into CASRPLTSGKETQYF.

V usage is TRBV7-9 and J usage is TRBJ2-5; 14 bases match TRBD2. V dropped 5 bases and J dropped 5; count of bases not matched to a gene: 4. Per the germline V gene, CDR1 is SEHNR and CDR2 is FQNEAQ (reference sequence). The length of the CDR3 is 15 residues. The CDR3 nucleotides read TGTGCCAGCAGCAGACTAGCGGGAGGGGGGGAGACCCAGTACTTC. Residues: CASSRLAGGGETQYF.

The chain uses TRBV5-1 and TRBJ2-5, with 10 bases identical to TRBD2. This CDR3 region has 16 residues. V was pared by 3 bases and J by 5 bases, with 10 bases of the junction left unmatched. From germline, CDR1 is SGHRS and CDR2 YFSETQ. This chain's CDR3 is CASSSEIAGGRETQYF. The CDR3 coding sequence is TGCGCCAGCAGCTCAGAAATAGCGGGAGGTCGGGAGACCCAGTACTTC.

CDR3 in amino acids: CASSLEGIQETQYF. CDR3 bases: TGCGCCAGCAGCTTGGAAGGGATCCAAGAGACCCAGTACTTC. J is TRBJ2-5 and V is TRBV5-1; D gene unclear. The V gene lost 0 bases and the J gene lost 1 base, with 7 bases spanning the gap. The germline gives CDR1 SGHRS, CDR2 YFSETQ. The CDR3 covers 14 residues.

The V gene is TRBV28, the J gene TRBJ2-7; D gene uncertain. The germline V and J ends were trimmed by 4 bases and 3 bases, with 7 bases remaining between them. CDR3 size: 12 residues. Germline assignment: CDR1 MDHEN and CDR2 SYDVKM. The CDR3 loop is CASSYTVYEQYF. The CDR3 region has the DNA TGTGCCAGCAGTTACACAGTCTACGAGCAGTACTTC.